A single sample gave rise to the 19 T cell receptor beta chains below, sequenced in a study of T cells in Graves' hyperthyroidism and ophthalmopathy. Amplification of TCR beta CDR3 regions used RNA as the template. Researchers ran a first-round RT-PCR on the TCR CDR3 using the HTBI primer set. TCRdb passed the multiplex PCR reads through MiXCR, listing each CDR3 protein once. The data contain fewer than 850,000 distinct CDR3 sequences, 17% of them singletons. Material: blood. These receptors originate from a man in his fifties with Graves' hyperthyroidism.

In its sample, this clonotype was seen many times. V and J are TRBV19 and TRBJ2-1, with 11 bases aligning to TRBD2. CDR1 LNHDA and CDR2 SQIVND come from the germline V gene (reference sequence). The CDR3 runs to 16 residues. Trimming at V came to 5 bases and at J to 9 bases, leaving 12 bases not matched to a gene. The CDR3 DNA follows: TGTGCCAGTAGTTCGGGACTAGCGGCCTTTCAGGGTGAGCAGTTCTTC. It translates to CASSSGLAAFQGEQFF.

CDR3 nucleotide sequence: TGTGCCAGCAGCCACCTCCAGACTGGCACAGATACGCAGTATTTT. Residues: CASSHLQTGTDTQYF. The chain recombines TRBV5-5 with TRBJ2-3; no reliable D call. CDR1 is SGHKS, CDR2 YYEKEE, per germline (reference sequence). The V and J ends lost 4 bases and 1 base respectively, with 13 bases between them. The CDR3 sequence is 15 residues long.

The chain joins TRBV4-1 to TRBJ2-3; unclear D gene. CDR3 length: 14 residues. V lost 3 bases, J lost 2 bases, and 9 bases lay in between. Germline CDR1 is MGHRA and CDR2 is YSYEKL. As DNA, the CDR3 is TGCGCCAGCAGCCATTTAGTCCACACAGATACGCAGTATTTT. It is translated as CASSHLVHTDTQYF.

This clonotype has a count of ten or more. The chain uses TRBV24-1 and TRBJ2-1, with TRBD2 identical over 7 bases. CDR1 and CDR2 from the germline V gene are KGHDR and SFDVKD. V trimming: 4 bases; J trimming: 4 bases; junction bases outside the gene matches: 9. CDR3 length: 16 amino acids. CDR3 sequence: CATSDPLADRYNEQFF. The CDR3 region has the DNA TGTGCCACCAGTGACCCTCTAGCGGATCGTTACAATGAGCAGTTCTTC.

This clonotype was detected a few times. This rearrangement joins TRBV5-1 to TRBJ2-5; 13 bases are shared with TRBD2. Per germline, CDR1 SGHRS and CDR2 YFSETQ. The CDR3 length is 14 residues. V lost 8 bases and J lost 1; bases outside the gene matches: 2. The CDR3 bases are TGCGCCAGTAGGACTAGCGGGGGCCAAGAGACCCAGTACTTC. Its translation is CASRTSGGQETQYF.

J is TRBJ2-1 and V is TRBV13; weak D call: TRBD2 (6 bases). This CDR3 contains 15 residues. Trimming took 5 bases from V and 5 from J, leaving 16 bases between them. The V gene's germline CDR1 is PRHDT and CDR2 FYEKMQ (reference sequence). The CDR3 nucleotides read TGTGCCAGCAGCACTAGAGGGGACTTGAACAATGAGCAGTTCTTC. Its translation: CASSTRGDLNNEQFF.

This clonotype showed up many times. V and J are TRBV28 and TRBJ1-2, with D tentatively TRBD1 (5 bases). CDR3 length equals 12 residues. Germline-derived CDR1 and CDR2 are MDHEN and SYDVKM. With 4 bases removed from V and 2 bases from J, the gap between germline ends came to 5 bases. The CDR3 sequence: CASSWGNYGYTF. As DNA, the CDR3 is TGTGCCAGCAGTTGGGGCAACTATGGCTACACCTTC.

In this sample, this clonotype turned up many times. The chain combines TRBV7-9 with TRBJ2-7, with D uncertain. CDR3 length: 14 amino acids. The germline CDR1 and CDR2 sequences are SEHNR and FQNEAQ (reference sequence). V shed 4 bases and J shed 0 bases, with 10 bases lying between them. The CDR3 spells CASSSGSSSYEQYF. CDR3 in DNA: TGTGCCAGCAGCTCCGGGTCCAGCTCCTACGAGCAGTACTTC.

The genes are TRBV9 and TRBJ1-1; D gene uncertain. In germline, CDR1 is SGDLS, CDR2 YYNGEE. Deletions cut 0 bases from V and 7 bases from J, with 4 bases between. The CDR3 sequence is 11 residues long. The chain's CDR3 is CASSVVSEAFF. In nucleotides, the CDR3 is TGTGCCAGCAGCGTAGTCAGTGAAGCTTTCTTT.

In its sample, this clonotype was seen many times. The chain combines TRBV11-2 with TRBJ2-7; 8 positions match TRBD1. The CDR3 contains 14 residues. The V and J ends lost 3 bases and 0 bases, in that order; junction bases with no gene match: 1. Germline V gives CDR1 SGHAT, CDR2 FQNNGV. CDR3 coding DNA: TGTGCCAGCAGCTTGACAGGGGACTCCTACGAGCAGTACTTC. It is translated as CASSLTGDSYEQYF.

Many counts were recorded for this clonotype. CDR3 region: CASSLRREHYEQYF. The CDR3 DNA reads TGTGCCAGCAGTTTAAGACGGGAACACTACGAGCAGTACTTC. V usage is TRBV27 and J usage is TRBJ2-7; maybe TRBD2 (5 bases). CDR3 length: 14 amino acids. The V gene's germline CDR1 is MNHEY and CDR2 SMNVEV (reference sequence). Trimming removed 2 bases at V and 3 bases at J, with 11 bases between.

In its sample, this clonotype was seen many times. V and J are TRBV2 and TRBJ2-7, with TRBD1 matching 7 bases. The CDR3 totals 14 residues. CDR1 and CDR2 (germline): SNHLY, FYNNEI. With V trimmed by 6 bases and J by 1 base, 6 bases remained unmatched. The CDR3 region is CASSPPGQSYEQYF. In DNA form, the CDR3 reads TGTGCCAGCAGCCCACCGGGACAGTCCTACGAGCAGTACTTC.

This clonotype was counted at least ten times. The CDR3 bases are TGTGCCAGCAAGGCTAGCGGGAGGAACACCGGGGAGCTGTTTTTT. It yields the protein CASKASGRNTGELFF. The chain is built from TRBV6-2 or TRBV6-3 and TRBJ2-2; 10 bases line up with TRBD2. CDR3 length equals 15 residues. With V trimmed by 7 bases and J by 1 base, 3 bases remained unmatched. Germline CDR1 reads MNHEY; CDR2 reads SVGEGT.

This clonotype showed up many times. V usage is TRBV29-1 and J usage is TRBJ2-7, with no clear D. CDR1 SQVTM and CDR2 ANQGSEA come from the germline V gene. The CDR3 runs 11 residues. Trimming removed 6 bases at V and 4 bases at J, with 10 bases between. In nucleotides, the CDR3 is TGCAGCGTAGAGGAGCGTTACGAGCAGTACTTC. Translated, it gives CSVEERYEQYF.

Comments on this clonotype: Sequence at one end of the junction differs from germline and may be a read error. The chain employs TRBV19 and TRBJ2-1; the match to TRBD2 covers 13 bases. This CDR3 is built from 13 residues. Germline CDR1 and CDR2: LNHDA and SQIVND (reference sequence). The CDR3 spells CTSRTSGRHEQFF. The CDR3 coding sequence is TGTACCAGTAGGACTAGCGGGAGACATGAGCAGTTCTTC.

In this sample, this clonotype turned up many times. The J gene is TRBJ1-1, the V gene TRBV24-1, with a weak D call TRBD1 (5 bases). Germline CDR1 is KGHDR and CDR2 is SFDVKD. CDR3 size: 15 residues. With 5 bases removed from V and 6 bases from J, the gap between germline ends came to 18 bases. The CDR3 DNA reads TGTGCCACCAGTGGAGGGACTGATCGGCAACCTGAAGCTTTCTTT. It translates to CATSGGTDRQPEAFF.

This clonotype was detected only a few times. The chain joins TRBV27 to TRBJ2-7; 10 bases fit TRBD2. With V trimmed by 6 bases and J by 4 bases, 9 bases remained unmatched. CDR1 MNHEY and CDR2 SMNVEV come from the germline V gene (reference sequence). The CDR3 extends over 15 amino acids. The CDR3 coding sequence is TGTGCCAGCAGCTCCCCGGGACTAGCGCTATACGAGCAGTACTTC. Translation gives CASSSPGLALYEQYF.

The V call is TRBV6-1, the J call TRBJ2-4; possibly TRBD2 for D (6 bases). The germline V gene encodes CDR1 MNHNS and CDR2 SASEGT. The CDR3 has 16 amino acids. V shed 5 bases and J shed 3 bases, with 17 bases lying between them. The CDR3 nucleotides are TGTGCCAGCAGTCCCCACGGGAGCTCTGACAAAAACATTCAGTACTTC. Translating it yields CASSPHGSSDKNIQYF.

This clonotype was observed a few times. V usage is TRBV20-1 and J usage is TRBJ2-1; D is perhaps TRBD2 (5 bases). Germline V gene data show CDR1 as DFQATT and CDR2 as SNEGSKA (reference sequence). This CDR3 comprises 16 residues. The ends were cut back, 1 base at V and 12 bases at J, with 25 bases in the middle. CDR3 DNA sequence: TGCAGTGCTAGAGGTTCCAGGCGGGCCTTGCCGATTCGGCAGTTCTTC. Protein product: CSARGSRRALPIRQFF.